The 20 T cell receptor beta chains given below trace back to one sample, sequenced in a study of T cell responses to AZD1222 COVID-19 vaccine (dated by TCRdb to the early 2020s). The time point label here, explained by the study, means: baseline before first vaccination. What the treatment or condition label conveys for this sample: meningococcal conjugate vaccine given as trial control. The library came from the immunoSEQ multiplex PCR assay. The immuneACCESS repertoire file appears here via TCRdb, limited to in-frame rearrangements. These files lack a portion of the clones; in checked studies, under half of the deficit traces to unresolved V genes, and the cause of the others is not known. This sample has about 220,000 clones in its table, and more than 85% of those were observed once. More than 0.8% of the sample is in the top ten clones. The material sequenced was peripheral blood, taken on day 0 of MenACWY control vaccination. The receptor source for this set is an adult in good health.

The CDR3 protein is CASSQGLEEKLFF. The CDR3 nucleotides read TGTGCCAGCAGCCAAGGATTAGAGGAAAAACTGTTTTTT. V and J are TRBV5-6 and TRBJ1-4; no definite D call. The CDR3 contains 13 residues. Germline assignment: CDR1 SGHDT and CDR2 YYEEEE. V shed 4 bases and J shed 8 bases, with 12 bases lying between them.

CDR3 nucleotide sequence: TGCGCCAGCAGTGAGTCTGAAGCTAGCGGGGGGCCGCCTTTGGGTGAGCAGTACTTC. Translating it yields CASSESEASGGPPLGEQYF. This chain uses TRBV10-2 with TRBJ2-7, with 11 nucleotides matching TRBD2. The CDR3 contains 19 residues. The J segment lost 7 bases and the V segment lost 0 bases, leaving 17 bases of the junction unmatched. CDR1 and CDR2 from the germline V gene are WSHSY and SAAADI.

This rearrangement joins TRBV7-3 to TRBJ2-3, with D possibly matching TRBD2 (5 bases). Germline CDR1 reads SGHTA; CDR2 reads FQGTGA. The CDR3 contains 14 residues. The germline V and J ends were trimmed by 2 bases and 1 base, with 7 bases remaining between them. The CDR3 sequence: CASSLAGRTDTQYF. DNA for the CDR3: TGTGCCAGCAGCTTAGCGGGCCGCACAGATACGCAGTATTTT. Full variable domain (outside the CDR3, taken from reference TRBV7-3 and TRBJ2-3): GAGVSQTPSNKVTEKGKYVELRCDPISGHTALYWYRQSLGQGPEFLIYFQGTGAADDSGLPNDRFFAVRPEGSVSTLKIQRTERGDSAVYLCASSLAGRTDTQYFGPGTRLTVL.

The V call is TRBV6-6, the J call TRBJ1-4; D ambiguous. Per germline, CDR1 MNHNY and CDR2 SVGAGI (reference sequence). The V end was cut by 5 bases, the J end by 8 bases, with 9 bases between. CDR3 length equals 12 residues. CDR3 sequence: CASSAPSEKLFF. CDR3 in DNA: TGTGCCAGCAGTGCCCCTAGCGAAAAACTGTTTTTT.

The genes are TRBV7-2 and TRBJ1-2; 10 nucleotides line up with TRBD1. CDR1 is SGHTA and CDR2 is FQGNSA in the germline V gene. Losses at the gene ends were 0 bases for V and 5 bases for J; bases not matched to a gene: 3. There are 15 residues in the CDR3. The CDR3 coding sequence is TGTGCCAGCAGCTTAGCCCCGGGACAGGGGTATGGCTACACCTTC. This sequence encodes CASSLAPGQGYGYTF.

The chain recombines TRBV7-9 with TRBJ2-7; 7 bases match TRBD1. The CDR3 spans 14 residues. J was trimmed by 5 bases and V by 1 base; bases with no gene match: 5. CDR1 is SEHNR, CDR2 FQNEAQ, per germline (reference sequence). The CDR3 coding sequence is TGTGCCAGCAGCTTAGGGACAGGTATCCACGAGCAGTACTTC. This gives the protein CASSLGTGIHEQYF. Supplemented by reference TRBV7-9 and TRBJ2-7, the full variable domain reads DTGVSQNPRHKITKRGQNVTFRCDPISEHNRLYWYRQTLGQGPEFLTYFQNEAQLEKSRLLSDRFSAERPKGSFSTLEIQRTEQGDSAMYLCASSLGTGIHEQYFGPGTRLTVT.

This clone was counted a single time. This chain connects TRBV29-1 to TRBJ1-1; 12 bases are a match to TRBD1. Germline V gives CDR1 SQVTM, CDR2 ANQGSEA. CDR3 length: 14 amino acids. V shed 6 bases, J shed 11 bases, and the junction held 13 bases outside the gene matches. CDR3 loop: CSVKSGTGGSLAFF. Here the CDR3 DNA reads TGCAGCGTCAAGTCCGGGACAGGGGGCTCTTTGGCTTTCTTT.

Note on this clone: Other DNA sequences in this specimen translate into the identical CDR3. DNA of the CDR3: TGTGCCAGCAGCCAAGGGCAGGACTATGGCTACACCTTC. Translation gives CASSQGQDYGYTF. V and J are TRBV3-1 (or the pseudogene TRBV3-2) and TRBJ1-2; D is uncertain. The CDR3 totals 13 residues. Germline values: CDR1 LGHDT, CDR2 YNNKEL (reference sequence). Trimming stripped 1 base from V and 3 bases from J, with 6 bases between.

The chain couples TRBV6-5 to TRBJ1-2; D is possibly TRBD1 (5 bases). This CDR3 spans 13 amino acids. V lost 2 bases and J 8 bases, leaving 12 bases between the germline ends. Germline V gives CDR1 MNHEY, CDR2 SVGAGI. The CDR3 bases are TGTGCCAGCAGTTACGGAACCGGGGGAGGCTACACCTTC. This sequence encodes CASSYGTGGGYTF.

The chain uses TRBV7-2 and TRBJ1-6, with D perhaps matching TRBD1 (5 bases). The germline gives CDR1 SGHTA, CDR2 FQGNSA. V was cut by 5 bases and J by 10 bases, with 24 bases left in between. The CDR3 is 17 residues long. The DNA for the CDR3 is TGTGCCAGCAGCCTGGGAGCGGGACGCGGAACTAAGTCACCCCTCCACTTT. Translation gives CASSLGAGRGTKSPLHF.

This clone was detected only once. V and J are TRBV25-1 and TRBJ1-1, with D possibly matching TRBD1 (6 bases). The CDR3 has 15 residues. Germline loops: CDR1 MGHDK, CDR2 SYGVNS. V was trimmed by 3 bases and J by 4 bases, leaving 15 bases between them. The CDR3 DNA reads as TGTGCCAGCAGTGATCCGTCAGGGGCGAGCACTGAAGCTTTCTTT. Translated: CASSDPSGASTEAFF.

The CDR3 DNA follows: TGTGCCAGCAGCTTAGAAGAGACCCAGTACTTC. Protein sequence: CASSLEETQYF. This rearrangement joins TRBV13 to TRBJ2-5; no reliable D call. The V gene lost 1 base and the J gene lost 3 bases, with 0 bases spanning the gap. Germline CDR1 reads PRHDT; CDR2 reads FYEKMQ (reference sequence). This CDR3 has 11 amino acids.

This clone has just one count. The rearrangement links TRBV7-2 to TRBJ2-5; D is unresolved. The V and J ends lost 5 bases and 3 bases respectively, with 19 bases between them. From germline, CDR1 is SGHTA and CDR2 FQGNSA. This CDR3 is 16 amino acids long. In nucleotides, the CDR3 is TGTGCCAGCAGCGCCCGAAGGGCGGAAGCGAAAGAGACCCAGTACTTC. Protein: CASSARRAEAKETQYF.

V usage is TRBV28 and J usage is TRBJ2-1; 10 bases map to TRBD2. With V trimmed by 4 bases and J by 7 bases, 13 bases remained unmatched. Germline V gives CDR1 MDHEN, CDR2 SYDVKM. This CDR3 has 17 amino acids. The CDR3 sequence: CASSSTGGAGGTNEQFF. The CDR3 nucleotides read TGTGCCAGCAGTTCTACCGGAGGAGCGGGGGGGACTAATGAGCAGTTCTTC.

This clone was seen once. The chain is built from TRBV19 and TRBJ1-5; maybe TRBD1 (6 bases). Germline values: CDR1 LNHDA, CDR2 SQIVND (reference sequence). The CDR3 spans 16 residues. Trimming pared 5 bases from V and 1 base from J, leaving 15 bases between. CDR3 sequence reads: CASSSPRDTSNQPQHF. The CDR3 region has the DNA TGTGCCAGTAGTTCCCCCCGGGACACCAGCAATCAGCCCCAGCATTTT.

The chain links TRBV6-5 to TRBJ1-2, with a tentative D call TRBD1 (6 bases). CDR1 is MNHEY, CDR2 SVGAGI, per germline. Trimming cost V 11 bases and J 5 bases, with 15 bases left between them. The CDR3 runs 12 residues. The CDR3 bases are TGTGCCGCGGGGGCTCAGAGATATGGCTACACCTTC. This encodes CAAGAQRYGYTF.

CDR3 DNA: TGCGCCAGCACTGACGTTGGAAACACCATATATTTT. It yields the protein CASTDVGNTIYF. V usage is TRBV5-1 and J usage is TRBJ1-3; D call uncertain. Trimming left V 6 bases short and J 3 bases short, with 7 bases between. In germline, CDR1 is SGHRS, CDR2 YFSETQ. This CDR3 spans 12 amino acids.

CDR3 protein: CASSPDRGRGNYGYTF. The CDR3 bases are TGTGCCAGCAGTCCAGACAGGGGCCGGGGGAACTATGGCTACACCTTC. This chain links TRBV28 with TRBJ1-2, with 8 positions matching TRBD1. Trimming removed 5 bases from V and 2 bases from J; junction bases left unmatched: 10. The CDR3 is 16 residues long. Germline V gives CDR1 MDHEN, CDR2 SYDVKM.

The CDR3 DNA sequence: TGTGCCAGCTCCCGGACGAGGGACAGGGGGAATGAAAAACTGTTTTTT. Encoded protein: CASSRTRDRGNEKLFF. The rearrangement links TRBV18 to TRBJ1-4; 11 bases line up with TRBD1. The V segment lost 6 bases and the J segment 5 bases; nucleotides outside the gene matches: 8. This CDR3 has 16 residues. The germline V gene encodes CDR1 KGHSH and CDR2 LQKENI.

This sequence joins TRBV25-1 and TRBJ1-3, with a weak D call TRBD1 (5 bases). CDR3 size: 18 residues. V gave up 5 bases and J gave up 0 bases, with 20 bases separating them. Germline loops: CDR1 MGHDK, CDR2 SYGVNS. CDR3 sequence reads: CASSRPPGLLSSGNTIYF. The CDR3 DNA follows: TGTGCCAGCAGTCGACCTCCGGGACTCCTTAGCTCTGGAAACACCATATATTTT.